These T cell receptor beta chains were read from a single sample in a study of T cell responses to AZD1222 COVID-19 vaccine. Repertoires were generated with immunoSEQ multiplex PCR, while TCRdb's copy carries only in-frame clones and drops some. The data contain 140,000 to 150,000 clones, 90% to 95% of them singletons. The material sequenced was peripheral blood, taken on day 0 of AZD1222 vaccination. The receptors originated from an adult in good health. CDR3s include the opening cysteine and the closing phenylalanine or tryptophan. Fields, in order: clone size, V gene, J gene, D gene, CDR3 length, CDR3 protein, CDR3 DNA. A D gene is named only where the DNA matches it firmly. A clone size is listed for some rows: how often the clone was seen (once, few, many), or a class if it is expanded.

NA	TRBV6-6	TRBJ1-2	TRBD1	15	CASSYGTGNDYGYTF	TGTGCCAGCAGTTACGGGACAGGGAACGACTATGGCTACACCTTC
few	TRBV19	TRBJ1-1	NA	13	CASSTGSLTRTFF	TGTGCCAGTAGTACGGGGTCTTTGACCAGGACTTTCTTT
NA	TRBV21-1	TRBJ1-1	NA	17	CASSVREGTALNTEAFF	TGTGCCAGCAGCGTACGAGAGGGGACAGCCCTGAACACTGAAGCTTTCTTT
NA	TRBV6-1	TRBJ2-1	NA	13	CASSEPAYNEQFF	TGTGCCAGCAGTGAACCGGCCTACAATGAGCAGTTCTTC
NA	TRBV9	TRBJ2-3	NA	15	CASSVPPDGTDTQYF	TGTGCCAGCAGCGTACCCCCCGACGGCACAGATACGCAGTATTTT
NA	TRBV11-2	TRBJ1-6	TRBD1	15	CASSITGVSDSPLHF	TGTGCCAGCAGCATTACAGGGGTCTCAGATTCACCCCTCCACTTT
NA	TRBV7-8	TRBJ1-6	NA	14	CASQRNSYNSPLHF	TGTGCCAGCCAAAGAAACTCCTATAATTCACCCCTCCACTTT
NA	TRBV18	TRBJ1-1	NA	14	CASSPSGGHTEAFF	TGTGCCAGCTCACCCTCGGGGGGCCACACTGAAGCTTTCTTT
NA	TRBV4-1	TRBJ1-2	TRBD1	15	CASSQAGQDRYGYTF	TGCGCCAGCAGCCAGGCCGGACAGGACCGCTATGGCTACACCTTC
NA	TRBV7-3	TRBJ2-3	TRBD2	15	CASSLEAGATDTQYF	TGTGCCAGCAGCTTGGAGGCGGGAGCGACAGATACGCAGTATTTT
NA	TRBV5-1	TRBJ2-7	NA	14	CASSLEQGIYEQYF	TGCGCCAGCAGCCTGGAACAGGGAATCTACGAGCAGTACTTC
NA	TRBV30	TRBJ2-3	TRBD2	15	CAWSSLAGVTDTQYF	TGTGCCTGGAGCTCTCTAGCGGGTGTCACAGATACGCAGTATTTT
NA	TRBV5-6	TRBJ1-2	NA	12	CASSLLDYGYTF	TGTGCCAGCAGCTTGTTGGACTATGGCTACACCTTC
NA	TRBV7-8	TRBJ1-2	TRBD1	14	CASSLGQGDYGYTF	TGTGCCAGCAGCTTAGGCCAGGGGGACTATGGCTACACCTTC
NA	TRBV12-3/TRBV12-4	TRBJ1-3	NA	11	CASTLGNTIYF	TGTGCCAGCACCTTAGGAAACACCATATATTTT
once	TRBV27	TRBJ1-6	NA	13	CASSLGINSPLHF	TGTGCCAGCAGTTTAGGGATTAATTCACCCCTCCACTTT
NA	TRBV7-6	TRBJ1-2	NA	14	CASSLMAANYGYTF	TGTGCCAGCAGCTTAATGGCAGCTAACTATGGCTACACCTTC
NA	TRBV19	TRBJ1-1	NA	15	CASSIGQGMNTEAFF	TGTGCCAGTAGTATAGGTCAGGGGATGAACACTGAAGCTTTCTTT
NA	TRBV5-6	TRBJ1-4	NA	17	CASSLGQQVPTNEKLFF	TGTGCCAGCAGCTTGGGACAGCAGGTTCCAACTAATGAAAAACTGTTTTTT
once	TRBV7-3	TRBJ2-7	TRBD1	15	CASNPQTGVTYEQYF	TGTGCCAGCAACCCCCAGACAGGGGTCACCTACGAGCAGTACTTC
once	TRBV19	TRBJ1-2	NA	13	CASSNGRRQGYTF	TGTGCCAGTAGTAATGGAAGGCGGCAGGGCTACACCTTC
few	TRBV5-4	TRBJ2-7	NA	14	CASSLGVLGGEQYF	TGTGCCAGCAGCTTGGGAGTTTTGGGAGGCGAGCAGTACTTC
NA	TRBV6-5	TRBJ1-1	NA	14	CASRGYRANTEAFF	TGTGCCAGCAGAGGATACAGAGCGAACACTGAAGCTTTCTTT
NA	TRBV24-1	TRBJ1-2	NA	13	CATSAGANYGYTF	TGTGCCACGAGTGCCGGAGCTAACTATGGCTACACCTTC
NA	TRBV9	TRBJ1-3	NA	17	CASSPPRRTSSGNTIYF	TGTGCCAGCAGCCCCCCACGGCGGACAAGCTCTGGAAACACCATATATTTT
few	TRBV5-6	TRBJ1-2	NA	13	CASSARQAYGYTF	TGTGCCAGCAGCGCCCGACAAGCCTATGGCTACACCTTC
NA	TRBV5-5	TRBJ1-1	NA	12	CASSKVNTEAFF	TGTGCCAGCAGTAAAGTGAACACTGAAGCTTTCTTT
once	TRBV12-3/TRBV12-4	TRBJ1-1	NA	13	CASSFRGGTEAFF	TGTGCCAGCAGTTTTAGAGGCGGGACTGAAGCTTTCTTT
NA	TRBV19	TRBJ2-7	NA	14	CASSTPLGWNEQYF	TGTGCCAGTAGTACCCCCCTGGGGTGGAACGAGCAGTACTTC
NA	TRBV13	TRBJ2-5	NA	12	CASSLEGGGQYF	TGTGCCAGCAGCTTAGAAGGTGGGGGCCAGTACTTC
NA	TRBV6-6	TRBJ2-2	NA	16	CASSYSGGGGYGELFF	TGTGCCAGCAGTTACTCGGGAGGGGGCGGGTACGGGGAGCTGTTTTTT
few	TRBV6-5	TRBJ1-2	NA	14	CASRERRGDYGYTF	TGTGCCAGCAGGGAGAGGCGGGGCGACTATGGCTACACCTTC
NA	TRBV27	TRBJ2-7	NA	14	CASSGPRTAGEQYF	TGTGCCAGCAGTGGGCCTAGGACGGCGGGGGAGCAGTACTTC
NA	TRBV2	TRBJ1-1	TRBD1	14	CASRYRGLITEAFF	TGTGCCAGCAGGTACAGGGGGCTTATCACTGAAGCTTTCTTT
NA	TRBV9	TRBJ1-3	NA	15	CASSPGNFIGNTIYF	TGTGCCAGCAGCCCAGGGAATTTCATCGGAAACACCATATATTTT
NA	TRBV5-5	TRBJ2-7	NA	13	CASSGAGSYEQYF	TGTGCCAGCAGTGGAGCGGGCTCCTACGAGCAGTACTTC
NA	TRBV4-2	TRBJ2-7	TRBD2	17	CASSQETVAGGTYEQYF	TGTGCCAGCAGCCAAGAAACGGTCGCGGGGGGCACCTACGAGCAGTACTTC
NA	TRBV6-6	TRBJ1-1	NA	14	CASSPLGRVAEAFF	TGTGCCAGCAGTCCCCTCGGGAGGGTTGCTGAAGCTTTCTTT
NA	TRBV6-5	TRBJ1-6	TRBD1	15	CASSYSPNRGSPLHF	TGTGCCAGCAGTTACTCACCGAACAGGGGCTCACCCCTCCACTTT
few	TRBV19	TRBJ2-1	TRBD2	17	CASSINPLAGRYNEQFF	TGTGCCAGTAGTATAAACCCCTTAGCGGGCCGATACAATGAGCAGTTCTTC
NA	TRBV5-4	TRBJ2-5	NA	15	CASSLSRQTQETQYF	TGTGCCAGCAGCTTGTCAAGGCAGACCCAAGAGACCCAGTACTTC
NA	TRBV28	TRBJ2-2	NA	14	CASTYRHNTGELFF	TGTGCCAGCACATACAGACACAACACCGGGGAGCTGTTTTTT
NA	TRBV2	TRBJ2-5	NA	14	CASSERWQQETQYF	TGTGCCAGCAGTGAACGTTGGCAGCAAGAGACCCAGTACTTC
NA	TRBV6-2/TRBV6-3	TRBJ2-3	TRBD2	14	CASSAGGVTDTQYF	TGTGCCAGCAGTGCCGGGGGGGTCACAGATACGCAGTATTTT
once	TRBV5-1	TRBJ2-1	TRBD2	19	CASRWGLAGGPRSYNEQFF	TGCGCCAGCAGGTGGGGACTAGCGGGGGGGCCGCGGTCCTACAATGAGCAGTTCTTC
NA	TRBV6-1	TRBJ1-5	NA	16	CASSEQSGTTNQPQHF	TGTGCCAGCAGTGAACAATCCGGGACCACTAATCAGCCCCAGCATTTT
NA	TRBV5-4	TRBJ2-7	TRBD2	13	CASSRGGTYEQYF	TGTGCCAGCAGCCGGGGGGGGACCTACGAGCAGTACTTC
NA	TRBV5-1	TRBJ1-4	NA	18	CASSLAGQIIATNEKLFF	TGCGCCAGCAGCTTGGCGGGACAAATCATTGCAACTAATGAAAAACTGTTTTTT
NA	TRBV7-9	TRBJ2-1	TRBD2	16	CASSLALAGTYNEQFF	TGTGCCAGCAGCTTAGCCCTAGCGGGCACCTACAATGAGCAGTTCTTC
NA	TRBV6-5	TRBJ1-5	NA	15	CASSPDRGDNQPQHF	TGTGCCAGCAGCCCCGACCGAGGGGACAATCAGCCCCAGCATTTT
NA	TRBV19	TRBJ2-1	NA	15	CASSIGDGSYNEQFF	TGTGCCAGTAGTATAGGAGACGGCTCCTACAATGAGCAGTTCTTC
NA	TRBV30	TRBJ1-6	TRBD1	14	CAWRRDRVDSPLHF	TGTGCCTGGAGGAGAGACAGGGTGGATTCACCCCTCCACTTT
NA	TRBV7-7	TRBJ2-5	TRBD2	15	CASSWGGGGKETQYF	TGTGCCAGCAGCTGGGGAGGCGGGGGGAAGGAGACCCAGTACTTC
NA	TRBV18	TRBJ2-1	TRBD1	16	CASSPWKQGSYNEQFF	TGTGCCAGCTCACCCTGGAAACAGGGGTCCTACAATGAGCAGTTCTTC
NA	TRBV15	TRBJ2-5	NA	16	CATSRRGVTRKETQYF	TGTGCCACCAGCAGAAGAGGGGTGACTAGGAAGGAGACCCAGTACTTC
NA	TRBV3-1/TRBV3-2	TRBJ1-3	NA	12	CASRGGKNTIYF	TGTGCCAGCAGAGGGGGGAAAAACACCATATATTTT
NA	TRBV19	TRBJ1-1	NA	13	CASSWRDRLEAFF	TGTGCCAGTAGTTGGAGAGACAGGCTTGAAGCTTTCTTT
few	TRBV7-9	TRBJ1-4	TRBD1	17	CASRRDRGRRTNEKLFF	TGTGCCAGCCGGAGGGACAGGGGGCGCCGAACTAATGAAAAACTGTTTTTT
NA	TRBV7-2	TRBJ1-1	NA	15	CASSSWAEGNTEAFF	TGTGCCAGCAGCTCCTGGGCGGAGGGTAACACTGAAGCTTTCTTT